This T cell receptor (beta chain) was captured by sequencing in a study of Graves' ophthalmopathy and Graves' hyperthyroidism. On the study more broadly: Blood was drawn at initial diagnosis, before any treatment.

As the template, RNA transcripts were used to amplify TCR beta CDR3 regions. RT-PCR was first run with HTBI primers, then multiplex PCR in a second round. Using its own MiXCR run on the multiplex PCR reads, TCRdb lists one record per CDR3 protein. The table has approximately 380,000 distinct CDR3 sequences, approximately 21% seen once; the top ten hold around 3.2%. This clonotype was seen ten or more times. Germline V CDR1 and CDR2: MNHEY, SVGAGI. The CDR3 has 15 amino acids. V was trimmed by 0 bases and J by 3 bases, leaving 12 bases between them. Other autoimmune diseases, uncontrolled infections, pregnancy and lactation each led to patient exclusion. PBMCs came from more than 7.5 ml of fresh peripheral blood.

This TCR was sampled from a young woman with stable Graves' hyperthyroidism. What was sequenced was peripheral blood. This chain connects TRBV6-5 to TRBJ2-7; D uncertain. The CDR3 sequence is CASSYSFQLNYEQYF. The CDR3 DNA is TGTGCCAGCAGTTACTCTTTTCAACTCAACTACGAGCAGTACTTC.